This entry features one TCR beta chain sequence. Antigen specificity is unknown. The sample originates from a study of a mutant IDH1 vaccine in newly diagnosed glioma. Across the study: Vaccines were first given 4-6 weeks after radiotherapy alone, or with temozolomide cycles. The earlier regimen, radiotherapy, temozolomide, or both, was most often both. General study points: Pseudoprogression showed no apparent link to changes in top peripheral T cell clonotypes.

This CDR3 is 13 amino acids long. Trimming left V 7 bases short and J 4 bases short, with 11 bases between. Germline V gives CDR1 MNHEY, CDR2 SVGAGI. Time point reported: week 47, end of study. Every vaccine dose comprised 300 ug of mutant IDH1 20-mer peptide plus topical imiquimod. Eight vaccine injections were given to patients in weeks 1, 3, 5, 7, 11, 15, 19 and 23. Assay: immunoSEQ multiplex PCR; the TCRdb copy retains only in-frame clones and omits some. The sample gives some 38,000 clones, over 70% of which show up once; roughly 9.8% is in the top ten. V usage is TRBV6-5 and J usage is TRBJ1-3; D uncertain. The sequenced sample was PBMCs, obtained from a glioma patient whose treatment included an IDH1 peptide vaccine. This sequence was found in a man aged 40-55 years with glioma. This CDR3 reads CASTSSRGNTIYF. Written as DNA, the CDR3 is TGTGCCAGCACATCCTCGAGGGGAAACACCATATATTTT.